These 26 T cell receptor beta chains originate from one sample sequenced in a study of response to subunit inactivated influenza vaccine. MiXCR was run by TCRdb on the RT-PCR reads, yielding one entry per CDR3 protein. The data show around 190,000 distinct CDR3 sequences, around 8.8% seen once. This specimen consisted of non-naive T cells sorted from PBMCs, obtained on the day of vaccination. These receptors were obtained from a man aged 45 to 65 who received an inactivated influenza vaccine.

The chain has TRBV30 and TRBJ1-4; D remains unclear. Germline assignment: CDR1 GTSNPN and CDR2 SVGIG (reference sequence). This CDR3 region has 13 residues. Trimming left V 3 bases short and J 4 bases short, with 9 bases between. The CDR3: CAWRREGNEKLFF. The CDR3 DNA sequence: TGTGCCTGGAGGAGGGAGGGTAATGAAAAACTGTTTTTT.

This clonotype occurred a few times. Since a much larger clone is just one base distant, this may be a read error. The chain combines TRBV5-1 with TRBJ2-3, with 12 positions matching TRBD2. J lost 2 bases, V lost 0 bases, and 1 base had no gene match. The CDR3 is 16 amino acids. Per the germline V gene, CDR1 is SGHRS and CDR2 is YFSETQ. Here the CDR3 DNA reads TGCGCCAGCAGCTTGGGACTAGCGGGGGACACAGATACGCAGTATTTT. It is translated as CASSLGLAGDTDTQYF.

This clonotype has ten or more counts. J is TRBJ2-1 and V is TRBV21-1; TRBD1, the D gene given by the table, was not confirmed from the DNA. TRBV21-1 is an annotated pseudogene. CDR3 size: 16 residues. The CDR3 reads CASSPGTFQMHNEQFF. The CDR3 DNA is TGTGCCAGCAGCCCAGGGACATTCCAGATGCACAATGAGCAGTTCTTC.

This clonotype was seen more than once but under ten times. The chain employs TRBV7-8 and TRBJ2-7, with D tentatively TRBD1 or TRBD2 (5 bases each). The CDR3 loop spans 16 amino acids. Germline V CDR1 and CDR2: SGHVS, FQNEAQ. The V gene lost 3 bases and the J gene lost 0 bases, with 15 bases spanning the gap. DNA for the CDR3: TGTGCCAGCAGCTTTTTTATTGGGGCGGGCTCCTACGAGCAGTACTTC. Its translation is CASSFFIGAGSYEQYF. The full variable domain, completed using reference TRBV7-8 and TRBJ2-7, is GAGVSQSPRYKVAKRGQDVALRCDPISGHVSLFWYQQALGQGPEFLTYFQNEAQLDKSGLPSDRFFAERPEGSVSTLKIQRTQQEDSAVYLCASSFFIGAGSYEQYFGPGTRLTVT.

The chain has TRBV5-8 and TRBJ2-3; TRBD2 aligns across 11 bases. Germline V CDR1 and CDR2: SGHTS, YDEGEE. This CDR3 is built from 15 residues. The V gene end was trimmed by 4 bases and the J gene end by 6 bases; junction bases not matched to a gene: 7. DNA for the CDR3: TGTGCCAGCAGCCTTACACTAGCGGGAGCGGATACGCAGTATTTT. Protein: CASSLTLAGADTQYF.

This clonotype was found many times. The chain uses TRBV5-4 and TRBJ2-2; D is undetermined. Germline CDR1 SGHNT, CDR2 YYREEE (reference sequence). CDR3 length: 19 amino acids. V dropped 0 bases and J dropped 0 bases, with 18 bases sitting between them. The CDR3 bases are TGTGCCAGCAGCTTGGGGCGGTTGCCCCTTGTTGCGAACACCGGGGAGCTGTTTTTT. Residues: CASSLGRLPLVANTGELFF.

The chain is built from TRBV28 and TRBJ1-5, with 12 bases aligning to TRBD1. Per germline, CDR1 MDHEN and CDR2 SYDVKM. The CDR3 sequence is 16 residues long. V gave up 7 bases and J gave up 5 bases; unmatched junction bases: 9. The CDR3, as DNA: TGTGCCAGCAATGACAGGGACAGGGGGCTATATCAGCCCCAGCATTTT. Protein product: CASNDRDRGLYQPQHF. The complete variable domain, with remaining parts taken from reference TRBV28 and TRBJ1-5, reads DVKVTQSSRYLVKRTGEKVFLECVQDMDHENMFWYRQDPGLGLRLIYFSYDVKMKEKGDIPEGYSVSREKKERFSLILESASTNQTSMYLCASNDRDRGLYQPQHFGDGTRLSIL.

This clonotype was observed at least ten times. The CDR3 DNA reads as TGTGCCAGCTCACCACCGGAGCGGGGGTACAACACCGGGGAGCTGTTTTTT. Translating gives CASSPPERGYNTGELFF. The rearrangement joins TRBV18 to TRBJ2-2; TRBD2 agrees at 8 bases. The J segment lost 2 bases and the V segment lost 0 bases, leaving 5 bases of the junction unmatched. CDR1 KGHSH and CDR2 LQKENI come from the germline V gene. The CDR3 loop spans 17 amino acids.

This clonotype was recorded at least ten times. The chain joins TRBV11-2 to TRBJ2-7; D possibly uses TRBD1 or TRBD2 (5 bases each). Germline V gene sequence: CDR1 SGHAT, CDR2 FQNNGV. The germline V and J ends were trimmed by 5 bases and 3 bases, with 11 bases remaining between them. This CDR3 comprises 13 residues. The DNA for the CDR3 is TGTGCCAGCAGCACCGGGACGCTCTACGAGCAGTACTTC. It codes for CASSTGTLYEQYF. The whole variable domain, filled in from reference TRBV11-2 and TRBJ2-7, reads EAGVAQSPRYKIIEKRQSVAFWCNPISGHATLYWYQQILGQGPKLLIQFQNNGVVDDSQLPKDRFSAERLKGVDSTLKIQPAKLEDSAVYLCASSTGTLYEQYFGPGTRLTVT.

This clonotype was detected many times. The chain joins TRBV12-3 or TRBV12-4 to TRBJ2-2, with 8 positions matching TRBD2. The CDR3 loop spans 15 amino acids. Trimming removed 6 bases from V and 5 bases from J; junction bases left unmatched: 8. The CDR3 coding sequence is TGTGCCAGCAGCCCGCGGGGGGCGGGGACCGGGGAGCTGTTTTTT. The encoded protein is CASSPRGAGTGELFF.

This clonotype has more than one count but fewer than ten. The chain joins TRBV9 to TRBJ2-1; D perhaps matches TRBD2 (6 bases). Trimming took 3 bases from V and 5 from J, leaving 21 bases between them. The germline V gene encodes CDR1 SGDLS and CDR2 YYNGEE. This CDR3 spans 17 amino acids. The CDR3 DNA reads TGTGCCAGCAGCGCGGGACTCGGGACCCTAACGGACAATGAGCAGTTCTTC. It encodes CASSAGLGTLTDNEQFF.

The chain employs TRBV4-1 and TRBJ2-3; D may correspond to TRBD1 or TRBD2 (5 bases each). The CDR3 has 15 amino acids. V was pared by 2 bases and J by 4 bases, with 13 bases between. Germline V lookup: CDR1 MGHRA, CDR2 YSYEKL. CDR3 DNA sequence: TGCGCCAGCAGCCAACGGGCAGGGAGCTCAGATACGCAGTATTTT. It is translated as CASSQRAGSSDTQYF.

This clonotype was detected only a few times. V usage is TRBV6-5 and J usage is TRBJ2-7; possibly TRBD1 for D (6 bases). Germline V gene data show CDR1 as MNHEY and CDR2 as SVGAGI. The V and J ends lost 8 bases and 5 bases respectively, with 10 bases between them. CDR3 length: 11 residues. CDR3: CASGNRDEQYF. CDR3 nucleotides: TGTGCCAGCGGAAACAGGGACGAGCAGTACTTC.

The chain is built from TRBV4-2 and TRBJ2-2, with 9 bases that match TRBD1. Germline V lookup: CDR1 LGHNA, CDR2 YNFKEQ. The CDR3 contains 17 residues. Losses at the gene ends were 6 bases for V and 6 bases for J; bases not matched to a gene: 14. CDR3 sequence reads: CASSSLWGQGVPGELFF. DNA for the CDR3: TGTGCCAGCAGTTCTTTATGGGGACAGGGTGTTCCCGGGGAGCTGTTTTTT.

This clonotype was picked up a small number of times. The chain links TRBV10-3 to TRBJ2-7; 8 bases are a match to TRBD2. Losses at the gene ends were 4 bases for V and 6 bases for J; bases not matched to a gene: 11. This CDR3 has 15 residues. Per the germline V gene, CDR1 is ENHRY and CDR2 is SYGVKD. Here the CDR3 reads CAISGGTSLVREQYF. The CDR3 DNA is TGTGCCATCAGTGGGGGGACTAGTCTCGTACGCGAGCAGTACTTC.

This sequence joins TRBV5-6 and TRBJ2-3; 9 bases agree with TRBD1. Germline V gene sequence: CDR1 SGHDT, CDR2 YYEEEE. V shed 3 bases and J 0 bases; nucleotides not matched to a gene: 5. This CDR3 has 16 residues. The CDR3 nucleotides read TGTGCCAGCAGCTCCGAGACAGGGGGAAGCACAGATACGCAGTATTTT. Translated, it gives CASSSETGGSTDTQYF. Full variable domain (missing parts from reference TRBV5-6 and TRBJ2-3): DAGVTQSPTHLIKTRGQQVTLRCSPKSGHDTVSWYQQALGQGPQFIFQYYEEEERQRGNFPDRFSGHQFPNYSSELNVNALLLGDSALYLCASSSETGGSTDTQYFGPGTRLTVL.

This clonotype was seen a single time. The chain carries TRBV7-3 and TRBJ2-3, with D possibly TRBD2 on 5 matching bases. There are 14 residues in the CDR3. Trimming cost V 5 bases and J 3 bases, with 12 bases left between them. Per germline, CDR1 SGHTA and CDR2 FQGTGA. The CDR3 spells CASSPTGLTDTQYF. For the CDR3, the DNA is TGTGCCAGCAGCCCGACCGGACTTACAGATACGCAGTATTTT.

This clonotype turned up a few times. This sequence joins TRBV2 and TRBJ1-6; no clear D. The CDR3 is 14 amino acids. The germline V and J ends were trimmed by 7 bases and 4 bases, with 11 bases remaining between them. Germline lookup yields CDR1 SNHLY and CDR2 FYNNEI. CDR3: CASIPTRYNSPLHF. DNA of the CDR3: TGTGCCAGCATCCCCACCAGATATAATTCACCCCTCCACTTT.

The chain has TRBV27 and TRBJ2-2; unclear D gene. There are 12 residues in the CDR3. Trimming took off 2 bases at V and 6 bases at J, with 4 bases between the two ends. CDR1 is MNHEY, CDR2 SMNVEV, per germline (reference sequence). Here the CDR3 DNA reads TGTGCCAGCAGTTTAAGGGCCGGGGAGCTGTTTTTT. Amino acid sequence: CASSLRAGELFF.

The chain links TRBV6-6 to TRBJ1-6; D uncertain. The length of the CDR3 is 12 residues. The V end lost 6 bases, the J end lost 9 bases, and 9 bases lay between the germline ends. Germline CDR1 and CDR2: MNHNY and SVGAGI (reference sequence). DNA of the CDR3: TGTGCCAGCAGCACCCCAACTTCACCCCTCCACTTT. It encodes CASSTPTSPLHF.

Many counts were recorded for this clonotype. CDR3 nucleotide sequence: TGTGCCAGCAGCAAATGGGGACTAGCGGGAGGGCCGAGCTCCTACAATGAGCAGTTCTTC. Its translation: CASSKWGLAGGPSSYNEQFF. V and J are TRBV21-1 and TRBJ2-1; the table assigns TRBD2, which was not confirmed against the DNA. TRBV21-1 is assigned pseudogene status. The CDR3 sequence is 20 residues long.

J is TRBJ2-1 and V is TRBV6-2 or TRBV6-3; D is undetermined. V was cut by 6 bases and J by 2 bases, with 11 bases left in between. CDR1 MNHEY and CDR2 SVGEGT come from the germline V gene. The CDR3 covers 14 residues. This chain's CDR3 is CASSQVPTYNEQFF. The CDR3 nucleotides read TGTGCCAGCAGCCAGGTCCCTACCTACAATGAGCAGTTCTTC.

This clonotype was counted only a few times. The chain has TRBV24-1 and TRBJ2-3; 13 nucleotides align to TRBD2. Germline values: CDR1 KGHDR, CDR2 SFDVKD. The CDR3 spans 18 residues. After removal of 3 bases from V and 3 bases from J, the junction contained 8 bases not matched to a gene. CDR3 nucleotides: TGTGCCACCAGTGATCCCGGGACTAGCGGGGACGGGACAGATACGCAGTATTTT. Its translation is CATSDPGTSGDGTDTQYF.

V usage is TRBV5-6 and J usage is TRBJ1-2; D gene ambiguous. CDR3 length: 12 residues. The germline V gene encodes CDR1 SGHDT and CDR2 YYEEEE. Trimming removed 4 bases from V and 7 bases from J, with 11 bases in between. The CDR3 region has the DNA TGTGCCAGCAGCCGGGGTGGATCTGGCTACACCTTC. Translating it yields CASSRGGSGYTF.

This clonotype was seen many times. One end of the junction does not line up with germline, which may come from a read error. J is TRBJ1-1 and V is TRBV6-5, with 8 bases matching TRBD1. Per germline, CDR1 MNHEY and CDR2 SVGAGI. There are 15 residues in the CDR3. The CDR3 DNA reads as TGTGCCAGCAGTTACTCGCAGGGGGCGAACTCTGAAGCTTTCTTT. It encodes CASSYSQGANSEAFF.

This clonotype showed up many times. V usage is TRBV28 and J usage is TRBJ1-5; TRBD1 is a possible D gene (5 bases). V was trimmed by 6 bases and J by 0 bases, leaving 21 bases between them. Germline loops: CDR1 MDHEN, CDR2 SYDVKM. There are 18 residues in the CDR3. This chain's CDR3 is CASRPGSAWGYSNQPQHF. CDR3 coding DNA: TGTGCCAGCAGGCCAGGGTCCGCATGGGGCTATAGCAATCAGCCCCAGCATTTT.